These T cell receptor beta chains were read from a single sample in a study of identifying expanded T cells in peripheral blood. TCRdb's table, derived via immunoSEQ multiplex PCR, lists solely in-frame clones and lacks some. The table includes about 86,000 clones, roughly 86% detected once. The source material was blood. Every receptor here comes from a person between 18 and 75 years old in good health. The CDR3 runs from the conserved cysteine through the conserved F or W. The D gene is left open where the match is weak. The size entry is marked missing in some rows and otherwise reads once, few, many or a size class.

clone size: once
J gene: TRBJ2-2
D gene: .
V gene: TRBV5-1
CDR3 DNA: TGCGCCAGCAGAGAACAGGCGTACACCGGGGAGCTGTTTTTT
CDR3 protein: CASREQAYTGELFF

clone size: .
J gene: TRBJ2-7
D gene: TRBD1
V gene: TRBV5-1
CDR3 DNA: TGCGCCAGCAGGTATGACAGGGACGAGCAGTACTTC
CDR3 protein: CASRYDRDEQYF

clone size: .
J gene: TRBJ1-2
D gene: .
V gene: TRBV4-2
CDR3 DNA: TGTGCCAGCAGCCAAGATCATCGGGGGGAGACTGGCTACACCTTC
CDR3 protein: CASSQDHRGETGYTF

clone size: .
J gene: TRBJ1-1
D gene: .
V gene: TRBV30
CDR3 DNA: TGTGCCTGGAATCGAGTGGCCCACACTGAAGCTTTCTTT
CDR3 protein: CAWNRVAHTEAFF

clone size: .
J gene: TRBJ2-6
D gene: TRBD1
V gene: TRBV5-4
CDR3 DNA: TGTGCCAGCAGCTCGCCGGGACAGGGTATTGGGGCCAACGTCCTGACTTTC
CDR3 protein: CASSSPGQGIGANVLTF

clone size: .
J gene: TRBJ1-1
D gene: .
V gene: TRBV18
CDR3 DNA: TGTGCCAGCACCCCTCGACAAATCGTGAACACTGAAGCTTTCTTT
CDR3 protein: CASTPRQIVNTEAFF

clone size: .
J gene: TRBJ1-2
D gene: .
V gene: TRBV6-5
CDR3 DNA: TGTGCCAGCAGAAACCTGGGGAACCTTAACTATGGCTACACCTTC
CDR3 protein: CASRNLGNLNYGYTF

clone size: .
J gene: TRBJ1-6
D gene: TRBD1
V gene: TRBV11-2
CDR3 DNA: TGTGCCAGCAGTTTATGGCCCGGGACAGACTATAATTCACCCCTCCACTTT
CDR3 protein: CASSLWPGTDYNSPLHF

clone size: .
J gene: TRBJ2-1
D gene: .
V gene: TRBV5-6
CDR3 DNA: TGTGCCAGCAGCTTGTTCGGGGATCCTTACAATGAGCAGTTCTTC
CDR3 protein: CASSLFGDPYNEQFF

clone size: .
J gene: TRBJ1-2
D gene: .
V gene: TRBV30
CDR3 DNA: TGTGCCTGGAAAGGCAAATCTAACTATGGCTACACCTTC
CDR3 protein: CAWKGKSNYGYTF

clone size: .
J gene: TRBJ1-1
D gene: TRBD1
V gene: TRBV18
CDR3 DNA: TGTGCCAGCTCACCGCTGACCGGACAGGGGTTCACTGAAGCTTTCTTT
CDR3 protein: CASSPLTGQGFTEAFF

clone size: many
J gene: TRBJ1-5
D gene: .
V gene: TRBV10-2
CDR3 DNA: TGCGCCAGCAGTGGACAGAGCAATCAGCCCCAGCATTTT
CDR3 protein: CASSGQSNQPQHF

clone size: once
J gene: TRBJ2-7
D gene: .
V gene: TRBV4-2
CDR3 DNA: TGTGCCAGCAGCCAAGATCCTGGATACTACGAGCAGTACTTC
CDR3 protein: CASSQDPGYYEQYF

clone size: .
J gene: TRBJ2-3
D gene: .
V gene: TRBV30
CDR3 DNA: TGTGCCTGGAGTGTCCCTAGCACAGATACGCAGTATTTT
CDR3 protein: CAWSVPSTDTQYF

clone size: .
J gene: TRBJ1-1
D gene: .
V gene: TRBV2
CDR3 DNA: TGTGCCAGCAGCGACGTCATGAACACTGAAGCTTTCTTT
CDR3 protein: CASSDVMNTEAFF

clone size: .
J gene: TRBJ1-5
D gene: .
V gene: TRBV29-1
CDR3 DNA: TGCAGCGTTGGGTACCGACCCAATCAGCCCCAGCATTTT
CDR3 protein: CSVGYRPNQPQHF

clone size: .
J gene: TRBJ2-5
D gene: TRBD2
V gene: TRBV4-1
CDR3 DNA: TGCGCCAGCAGCCAAGTAGCGGGAGAGGGGGAGCAGTACTTC
CDR3 protein: CASSQVAGEGEQYF

clone size: .
J gene: TRBJ2-7
D gene: .
V gene: TRBV11-3
CDR3 DNA: TGTGCCAGCAGCTTAGCATACGGGAGCTCCTACGAGCAGTACTTC
CDR3 protein: CASSLAYGSSYEQYF

clone size: .
J gene: TRBJ2-1
D gene: .
V gene: TRBV7-9
CDR3 DNA: TGTGCCAGCCTCACTAGCTTTGGATCCTACAATGAGCAGTTCTTC
CDR3 protein: CASLTSFGSYNEQFF

clone size: .
J gene: TRBJ1-2
D gene: TRBD1
V gene: TRBV6-5
CDR3 DNA: TGTGCCAGCGGGACTCGACAGGGGGGGAACTATGGCTACACCTTC
CDR3 protein: CASGTRQGGNYGYTF

clone size: .
J gene: TRBJ2-3
D gene: .
V gene: TRBV11-2
CDR3 DNA: TGTGCCAGCAGGAGGGGGGATACGCAGTATTTT
CDR3 protein: CASRRGDTQYF

clone size: .
J gene: TRBJ2-3
D gene: TRBD2
V gene: TRBV18
CDR3 DNA: TGTGCCAGCTCACGGGGGGGGACCGCCGGAGATACGCAGTATTTT
CDR3 protein: CASSRGGTAGDTQYF

clone size: .
J gene: TRBJ2-1
D gene: TRBD2
V gene: TRBV9
CDR3 DNA: TGTGCCAGCAGCCCCACTAGCGGGGGGTCTAATGAGCAGTTCTTC
CDR3 protein: CASSPTSGGSNEQFF

clone size: .
J gene: TRBJ1-2
D gene: .
V gene: TRBV10-2
CDR3 DNA: TGCGCCAGCAGTCCGGGACGGTGGGAAGAAGAGTATGGCTACACCTTC
CDR3 protein: CASSPGRWEEEYGYTF

clone size: .
J gene: TRBJ1-4
D gene: .
V gene: TRBV6-1
CDR3 DNA: TGTGCCAGCAACATTATAAGGGGCGCCGGTGAAAAACTGTTTTTT
CDR3 protein: CASNIIRGAGEKLFF

clone size: .
J gene: TRBJ1-2
D gene: TRBD1
V gene: TRBV27
CDR3 DNA: TGTGCCAGCAGTCCGCGGGGACAGGCCTACACCTTC
CDR3 protein: CASSPRGQAYTF

clone size: .
J gene: TRBJ1-6
D gene: TRBD1
V gene: TRBV4-1
CDR3 DNA: TGCGCCAGCAGCGACACACCCGGGACAGGGAATTCACCCCTCCACTTT
CDR3 protein: CASSDTPGTGNSPLHF

clone size: .
J gene: TRBJ1-2
D gene: .
V gene: TRBV6-5
CDR3 DNA: TGTGCCAGCAGTTACTTTCAGGGCAACAGCTATGGCTACACCTTC
CDR3 protein: CASSYFQGNSYGYTF

clone size: .
J gene: TRBJ1-2
D gene: .
V gene: TRBV5-4
CDR3 DNA: TGTGCCAGCAGAAAGCGCAGGGACTATGGCTACACCTTC
CDR3 protein: CASRKRRDYGYTF

clone size: .
J gene: TRBJ2-1
D gene: TRBD2
V gene: TRBV4-2
CDR3 DNA: TGTGCCAGCAGCCAAGATCAACTAGCGGGGAACAAGCAGTTCTTC
CDR3 protein: CASSQDQLAGNKQFF

clone size: .
J gene: TRBJ2-2
D gene: .
V gene: TRBV7-9
CDR3 DNA: TGTGCCAGCAGCCCAGTAAGAAAGTTCGGGGAGCTGTTTTTT
CDR3 protein: CASSPVRKFGELFF

clone size: .
J gene: TRBJ1-5
D gene: TRBD1
V gene: TRBV25-1
CDR3 DNA: TGTGCCAGCAGTGCGGGGACAGGGGGGTCCGAACAGCCCCAGCATTTT
CDR3 protein: CASSAGTGGSEQPQHF

clone size: .
J gene: TRBJ1-5
D gene: .
V gene: TRBV15
CDR3 DNA: TGTGCCACCAGCAGGGCGGAAGTGGATCAGCCCCAGCATTTT
CDR3 protein: CATSRAEVDQPQHF

clone size: .
J gene: TRBJ2-7
D gene: .
V gene: TRBV7-2
CDR3 DNA: TGTGCCAGCAGCTCCGAAGTAGCACGGAGCTCCTACGAGCAGTACTTC
CDR3 protein: CASSSEVARSSYEQYF

clone size: .
J gene: TRBJ2-7
D gene: TRBD2
V gene: TRBV28
CDR3 DNA: TGTGCCAGCAATAAGGCTAGCGGGGCCTACGAGCAGTACTTC
CDR3 protein: CASNKASGAYEQYF

clone size: .
J gene: TRBJ2-3
D gene: .
V gene: TRBV7-9
CDR3 DNA: TGTGCCAGCAGCTTAGCTACCGGTCTCACAGATACGCAGTATTTT
CDR3 protein: CASSLATGLTDTQYF

clone size: once
J gene: TRBJ1-2
D gene: .
V gene: TRBV18
CDR3 DNA: TGTGCCAGCTCACCTCTCGGTGGGGGGCCTGATGGTGGCTACACCTTC
CDR3 protein: CASSPLGGGPDGGYTF

clone size: .
J gene: TRBJ2-5
D gene: .
V gene: TRBV9
CDR3 DNA: TGTGCCAGCAGCGCCGCCGGACGGCAAGAGACCCAGTACTTC
CDR3 protein: CASSAAGRQETQYF

clone size: .
J gene: TRBJ1-2
D gene: .
V gene: TRBV7-2
CDR3 DNA: TGTGCCAGCAGCTCAGGCGTCAGGGAGAGGGGTGGCTACACCTTC
CDR3 protein: CASSSGVRERGGYTF

clone size: .
J gene: TRBJ1-2
D gene: TRBD1
V gene: TRBV19
CDR3 DNA: TGTGCCAGTAGTAGGACAGGGGATGGCTACACCTTC
CDR3 protein: CASSRTGDGYTF

clone size: .
J gene: TRBJ2-7
D gene: .
V gene: TRBV15
CDR3 DNA: TGTGCCACCAGCAGAGGGGCGGCAGGGTCGTCCTACGAGCAGTACTTC
CDR3 protein: CATSRGAAGSSYEQYF

clone size: .
J gene: TRBJ1-4
D gene: .
V gene: TRBV11-3
CDR3 DNA: TGTGCCAGCAGCATAACCGGGACTAGTGGTGAAAAACTGTTTTTT
CDR3 protein: CASSITGTSGEKLFF

clone size: .
J gene: TRBJ1-2
D gene: .
V gene: TRBV18
CDR3 DNA: TGTGCCAGCTCCCTTGTTGGACCAGACGATACGAACTATGGCTACACCTTC
CDR3 protein: CASSLVGPDDTNYGYTF

clone size: .
J gene: TRBJ2-1
D gene: .
V gene: TRBV5-5
CDR3 DNA: TGTGCCGGGGCAGGACGAGGGAATGAGCAGTTCTTC
CDR3 protein: CAGAGRGNEQFF

clone size: .
J gene: TRBJ1-1
D gene: TRBD1
V gene: TRBV9
CDR3 DNA: TGTGCCAGCAGCGTAGCTACCGGACAGGGCTTTGCGAACACTGAAGCTTTCTTT
CDR3 protein: CASSVATGQGFANTEAFF

clone size: few
J gene: TRBJ1-5
D gene: .
V gene: TRBV2
CDR3 DNA: TGTGCCAGCAGGGGTAGGCAGGGCCCCAATCAGCCCCAGCATTTT
CDR3 protein: CASRGRQGPNQPQHF

clone size: .
J gene: TRBJ1-2
D gene: .
V gene: TRBV5-1
CDR3 DNA: TGCGCCAGCAGCTTGAACGCCGTTTCAGGCTACACCTTC
CDR3 protein: CASSLNAVSGYTF

clone size: few
J gene: TRBJ1-2
D gene: TRBD1
V gene: TRBV18
CDR3 DNA: TGTGCCAGCTCATCGGGACAGGGGGTCTATGGCTACACCTTC
CDR3 protein: CASSSGQGVYGYTF

clone size: .
J gene: TRBJ2-5
D gene: TRBD2
V gene: TRBV9
CDR3 DNA: TGTGCCAGCAGCGTACTGGGGGGGTACCAAGAGACCCAGTACTTC
CDR3 protein: CASSVLGGYQETQYF

clone size: .
J gene: TRBJ1-1
D gene: TRBD1
V gene: TRBV7-9
CDR3 DNA: TGTGCCAGCAGCCCGGACAGGGTGATTGACACTGAAGCTTTCTTT
CDR3 protein: CASSPDRVIDTEAFF

clone size: .
J gene: TRBJ2-1
D gene: .
V gene: TRBV19
CDR3 DNA: TGTGCCAGTAGTCCTGCAGGCTCATACAATGAGCAGTTCTTC
CDR3 protein: CASSPAGSYNEQFF